At least ten counts were recorded for the clone carrying this T cell receptor beta chain. Amplification of TCR beta CDR3 regions used RNA as the template. When the TCR CDR3 underwent first-round RT-PCR, the HTBI primer set was used. TCRdb processed the multiplex PCR reads anew with MiXCR; each CDR3 protein has one entry. The profile shows 640,000 or so distinct CDR3 sequences, about 15% of them singletons. CDR3 length: 14 amino acids. The germline V gene has CDR1 LNHDA and CDR2 SQIVND (reference sequence). The junction had 4 bases not matched to a gene; V was cut back by 5 bases and J by 0 bases. The data stem from a study of T cells in Graves' hyperthyroidism and ophthalmopathy. Study at large: Peripheral blood was collected at initial diagnosis, before any treatment.

Ophthalmopathy patients had Clinical Activity Score at least 3, NOSPECS grade at least 4, duration under 3 months. The sample taken for sequencing was blood. This sequence originates from a middle-aged woman with Graves' ophthalmopathy. The V gene is TRBV19, the J gene TRBJ2-7; 7 bases are a match to TRBD1. CDR3 DNA sequence: TGTGCCAGTAGTTGGGGGACAGACTCCTACGAGCAGTACTTC. It translates to CASSWGTDSYEQYF.